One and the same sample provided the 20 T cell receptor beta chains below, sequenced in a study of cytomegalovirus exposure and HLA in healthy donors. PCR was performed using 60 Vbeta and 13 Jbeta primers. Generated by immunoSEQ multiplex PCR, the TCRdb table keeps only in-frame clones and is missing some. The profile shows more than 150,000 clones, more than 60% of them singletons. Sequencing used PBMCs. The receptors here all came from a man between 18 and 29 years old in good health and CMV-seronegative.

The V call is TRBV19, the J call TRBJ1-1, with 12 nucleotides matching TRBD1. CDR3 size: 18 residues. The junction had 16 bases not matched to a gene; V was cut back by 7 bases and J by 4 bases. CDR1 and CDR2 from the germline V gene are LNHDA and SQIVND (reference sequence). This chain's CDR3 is CASTRRGTGGDVPTEAFF. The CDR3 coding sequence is TGTGCCAGTACCAGAAGGGGGACAGGGGGCGACGTCCCCACTGAAGCTTTCTTT.

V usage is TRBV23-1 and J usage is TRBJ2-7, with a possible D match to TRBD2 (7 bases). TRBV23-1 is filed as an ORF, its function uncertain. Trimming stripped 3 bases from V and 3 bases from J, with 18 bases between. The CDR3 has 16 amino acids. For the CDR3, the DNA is TGCGCCAGCAGTCAGGGAGGGGGAAGTAGGAGCTACGAGCAGTACTTC. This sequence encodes CASSQGGGSRSYEQYF.

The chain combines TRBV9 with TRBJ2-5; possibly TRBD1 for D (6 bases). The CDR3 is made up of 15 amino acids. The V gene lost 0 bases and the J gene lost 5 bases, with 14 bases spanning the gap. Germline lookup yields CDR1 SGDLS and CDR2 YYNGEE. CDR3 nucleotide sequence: TGTGCCAGCAGCGTAGAGCCAGCCAGGGGCGAGACCCAGTACTTC. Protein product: CASSVEPARGETQYF.

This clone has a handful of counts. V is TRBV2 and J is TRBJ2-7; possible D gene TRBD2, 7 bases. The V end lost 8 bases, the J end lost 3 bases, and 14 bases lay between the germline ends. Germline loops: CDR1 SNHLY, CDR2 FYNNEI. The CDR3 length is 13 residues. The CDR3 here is CASGGDTIYEQYF. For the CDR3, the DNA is TGTGCCAGCGGGGGGGACACCATCTACGAGCAGTACTTC.

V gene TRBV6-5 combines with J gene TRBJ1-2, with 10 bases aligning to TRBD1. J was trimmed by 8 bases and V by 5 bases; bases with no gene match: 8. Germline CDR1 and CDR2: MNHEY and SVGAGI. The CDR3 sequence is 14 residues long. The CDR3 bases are TGTGCCAGCAGTCCTCGACAGGGGGCGGAGGGCTACACCTTC. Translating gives CASSPRQGAEGYTF.

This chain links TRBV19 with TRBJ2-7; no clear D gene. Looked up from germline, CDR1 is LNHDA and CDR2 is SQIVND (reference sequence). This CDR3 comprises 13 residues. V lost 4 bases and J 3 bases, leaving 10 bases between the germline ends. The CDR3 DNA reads TGTGCCAGTAGTACGCAGTCAGGCTACGAGCAGTACTTC. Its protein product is CASSTQSGYEQYF.

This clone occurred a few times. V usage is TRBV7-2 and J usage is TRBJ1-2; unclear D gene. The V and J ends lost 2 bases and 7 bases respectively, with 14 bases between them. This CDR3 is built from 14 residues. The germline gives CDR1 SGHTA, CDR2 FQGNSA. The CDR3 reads CASSLQRAGSGYTF. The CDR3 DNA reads TGTGCCAGCAGCTTACAGAGGGCAGGAAGTGGCTACACCTTC. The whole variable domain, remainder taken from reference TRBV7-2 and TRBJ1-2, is GAGVSQSPSNKVTEKGKDVELRCDPISGHTALYWYRQSLGQGLEFLIYFQGNSAPDKSGLPSDRFSAERTGGSVSTLTIQRTQQEDSAVYLCASSLQRAGSGYTFGSGTRLTVV.

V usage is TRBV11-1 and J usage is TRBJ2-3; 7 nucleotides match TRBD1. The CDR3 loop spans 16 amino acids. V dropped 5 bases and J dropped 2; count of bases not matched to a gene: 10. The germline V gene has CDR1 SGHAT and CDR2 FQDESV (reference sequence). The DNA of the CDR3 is TGTGCCAGCAGCCCCCGACAGGGATGGGACACAGATACGCAGTATTTT. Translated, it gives CASSPRQGWDTDTQYF. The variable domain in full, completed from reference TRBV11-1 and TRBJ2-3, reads EAEVAQSPRYKITEKSQAVAFWCDPISGHATLYWYRQILGQGPELLVQFQDESVVDDSQLPKDRFSAERLKGVDSTLKIQPAELGDSAMYLCASSPRQGWDTDTQYFGPGTRLTVL.

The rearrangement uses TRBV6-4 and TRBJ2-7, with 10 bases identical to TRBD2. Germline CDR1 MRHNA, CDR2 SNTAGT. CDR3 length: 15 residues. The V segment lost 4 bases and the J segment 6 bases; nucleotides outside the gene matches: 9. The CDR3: CASSGAGGTTREQYF. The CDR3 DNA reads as TGTGCCAGCAGTGGAGCGGGGGGGACAACGCGCGAGCAGTACTTC.

The CDR3 DNA is TGTGCCAGCAGCTTACGGGGGTATTATGAGCAGTTCTTC. This encodes CASSLRGYYEQFF. The chain couples TRBV11-3 to TRBJ2-1, with D maybe TRBD2 (6 bases). The CDR3 is 13 residues long. The germline V gene encodes CDR1 SGHNT and CDR2 YENEEA. V was trimmed by 2 bases and J by 8 bases, leaving 10 bases between them.

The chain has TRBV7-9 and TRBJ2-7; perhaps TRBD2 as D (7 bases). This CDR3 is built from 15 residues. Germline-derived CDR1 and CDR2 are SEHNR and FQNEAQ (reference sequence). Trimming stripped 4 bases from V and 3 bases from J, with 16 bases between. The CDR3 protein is CASSSLTGGHYEQYF. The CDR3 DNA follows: TGTGCCAGCAGCTCCCTGACGGGGGGCCACTACGAGCAGTACTTC. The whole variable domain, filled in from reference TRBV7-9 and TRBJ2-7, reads DTGVSQNPRHKITKRGQNVTFRCDPISEHNRLYWYRQTLGQGPEFLTYFQNEAQLEKSRLLSDRFSAERPKGSFSTLEIQRTEQGDSAMYLCASSSLTGGHYEQYFGPGTRLTVT.

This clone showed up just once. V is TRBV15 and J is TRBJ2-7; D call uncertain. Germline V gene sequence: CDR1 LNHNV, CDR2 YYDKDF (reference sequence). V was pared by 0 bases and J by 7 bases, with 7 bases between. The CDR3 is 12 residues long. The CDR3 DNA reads TGTGCCACCAGCAGAGATCTAGAAGAGCAGTACTTC. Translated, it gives CATSRDLEEQYF.

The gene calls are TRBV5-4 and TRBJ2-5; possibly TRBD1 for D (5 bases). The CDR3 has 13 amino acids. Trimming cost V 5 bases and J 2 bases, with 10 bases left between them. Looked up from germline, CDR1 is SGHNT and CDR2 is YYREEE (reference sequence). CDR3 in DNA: TGTGCCAGCAGTTTAGACAGACAAGAGACCCAGTACTTC. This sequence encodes CASSLDRQETQYF.

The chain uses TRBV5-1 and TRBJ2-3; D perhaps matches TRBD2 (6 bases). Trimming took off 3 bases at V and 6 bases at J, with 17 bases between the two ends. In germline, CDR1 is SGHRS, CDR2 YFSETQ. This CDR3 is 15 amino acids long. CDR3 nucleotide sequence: TGCGCCAGCAGCTGGATAAGAGGGGCGGGGGATACGCAGTATTTT. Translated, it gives CASSWIRGAGDTQYF.

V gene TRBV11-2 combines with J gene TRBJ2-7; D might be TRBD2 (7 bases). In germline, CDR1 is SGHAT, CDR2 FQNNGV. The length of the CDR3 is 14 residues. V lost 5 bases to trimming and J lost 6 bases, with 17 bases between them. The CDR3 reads CASSRGANTGEQYF. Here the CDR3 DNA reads TGTGCCAGCAGCCGGGGGGCCAACACCGGCGAGCAGTACTTC.

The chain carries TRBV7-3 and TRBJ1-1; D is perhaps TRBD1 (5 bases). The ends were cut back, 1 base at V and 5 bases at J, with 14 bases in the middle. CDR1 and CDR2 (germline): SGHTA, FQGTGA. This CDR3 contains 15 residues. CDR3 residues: CASSLSSGGYTEAFF. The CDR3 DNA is TGTGCCAGCAGCTTAAGCTCCGGGGGGTATACTGAAGCTTTCTTT. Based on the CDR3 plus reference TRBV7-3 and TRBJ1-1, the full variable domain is GAGVSQTPSNKVTEKGKYVELRCDPISGHTALYWYRQSLGQGPEFLIYFQGTGAADDSGLPNDRFFAVRPEGSVSTLKIQRTERGDSAVYLCASSLSSGGYTEAFFGQGTRLTVV.

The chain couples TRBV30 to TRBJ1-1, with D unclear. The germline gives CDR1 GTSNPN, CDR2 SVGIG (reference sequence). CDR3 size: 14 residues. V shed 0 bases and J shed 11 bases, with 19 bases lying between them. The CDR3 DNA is TGTGCCTGGAGTGTTTACCCCGGCACACGAGGGGCTTTCTTT. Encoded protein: CAWSVYPGTRGAFF.

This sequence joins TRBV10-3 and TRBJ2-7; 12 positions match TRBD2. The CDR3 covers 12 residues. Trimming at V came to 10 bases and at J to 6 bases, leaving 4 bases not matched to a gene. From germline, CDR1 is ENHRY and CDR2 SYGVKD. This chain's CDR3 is CATQTSGSEQYF. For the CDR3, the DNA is TGTGCCACTCAGACTAGCGGGAGCGAGCAGTACTTC.

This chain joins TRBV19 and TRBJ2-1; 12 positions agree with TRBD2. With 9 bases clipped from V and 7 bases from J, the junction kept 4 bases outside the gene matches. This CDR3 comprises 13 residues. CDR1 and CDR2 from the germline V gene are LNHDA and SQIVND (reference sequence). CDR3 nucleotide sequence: TGTGCCAGACCTAGCGGGAGGGAGAATGAGCAGTTCTTC. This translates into CARPSGRENEQFF.

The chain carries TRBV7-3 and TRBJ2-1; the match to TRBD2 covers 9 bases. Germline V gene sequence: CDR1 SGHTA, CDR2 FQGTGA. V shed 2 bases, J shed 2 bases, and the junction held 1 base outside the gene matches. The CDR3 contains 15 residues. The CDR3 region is CASSLGGGAYNEQFF. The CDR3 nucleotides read TGTGCCAGCAGCTTAGGCGGGGGGGCCTACAATGAGCAGTTCTTC. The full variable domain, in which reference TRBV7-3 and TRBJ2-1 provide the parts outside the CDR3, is GAGVSQTPSNKVTEKGKYVELRCDPISGHTALYWYRQSLGQGPEFLIYFQGTGAADDSGLPNDRFFAVRPEGSVSTLKIQRTERGDSAVYLCASSLGGGAYNEQFFGPGTRLTVL.